These 19 T cell receptor beta chains share one sample of origin, sequenced in a study of blood T cell repertoires in COVID-19. TCRdb's copy holds only in-frame clones and misses some; the assay was immunoSEQ multiplex PCR. The sample consists of more than 110,000 clones, about 80% of them appearing once. The specimen sequenced was peripheral blood. The source is a woman aged 55-75 years with acute or convalescent COVID-19.

The J gene is TRBJ1-4, the V gene TRBV2; D is ambiguous. This CDR3 contains 13 residues. CDR1 and CDR2 (germline): SNHLY, FYNNEI. V shed 4 bases and J shed 5 bases, with 8 bases lying between them. The CDR3 here is CASSVNQNEKLFF. The CDR3 DNA follows: TGTGCCAGCAGTGTGAATCAGAATGAAAAACTGTTTTTT.

The chain couples TRBV5-1 to TRBJ2-4, with 7 bases identical to TRBD1. Trimming took 4 bases from V and 5 from J; bases not matched to a gene: 3. The CDR3 has 13 residues. CDR1 is SGHRS and CDR2 is YFSETQ in the germline V gene. The CDR3 here is CASSPGTENIQYF. DNA for the CDR3: TGCGCCAGCAGCCCCGGGACAGAAAACATTCAGTACTTC.

This clone was recorded a few times. The J gene is TRBJ2-2, the V gene TRBV10-3; possible D gene TRBD2, 7 bases. The CDR3 covers 16 residues. Germline-derived CDR1 and CDR2 are ENHRY and SYGVKD. V lost 3 bases and J lost 7, with 18 bases in between. The CDR3 coding sequence is TGTGCCATCAGTGAAAGAAAAGGGGGGGCCATCGGGGAGCTGTTTTTT. Amino acid sequence: CAISERKGGAIGELFF.

The gene calls are TRBV30 and TRBJ1-1, with D possibly matching TRBD1 (5 bases). V gave up 5 bases and J gave up 2 bases, with 12 bases separating them. There are 13 residues in the CDR3. Germline V gives CDR1 GTSNPN, CDR2 SVGIG (reference sequence). DNA of the CDR3: TGTGCCTGGTCTAAGGACACTAACACTGAAGCTTTCTTT. This codes for CAWSKDTNTEAFF.

J is TRBJ1-5 and V is TRBV10-3, with TRBD1 matching 7 bases. Losses at the gene ends were 5 bases for V and 2 bases for J; bases not matched to a gene: 3. This CDR3 is 14 amino acids long. Germline V CDR1 and CDR2: ENHRY, SYGVKD. The CDR3 DNA reads as TGTGCCATCAGTTCCGGACAGGGCAATCAGCCCCAGCATTTT. Its protein is CAISSGQGNQPQHF.

The chain couples TRBV15 to TRBJ2-3, with 8 bases aligning to TRBD2. V dropped 1 base and J dropped 1; count of bases not matched to a gene: 7. Germline V lookup: CDR1 LNHNV, CDR2 YYDKDF (reference sequence). This CDR3 has 17 residues. For the CDR3, the DNA is TGTGCCACCAGCAGAGTGTCTAGCGGGTTACGCACAGATACGCAGTATTTT. It encodes CATSRVSSGLRTDTQYF.

This clone was seen a handful of times. V usage is TRBV3-1 (or the pseudogene TRBV3-2) and J usage is TRBJ1-6; weak D call: TRBD1 (5 bases). Germline assignment: CDR1 LGHDT and CDR2 YNNKEL (reference sequence). CDR3 length: 15 amino acids. V was cut by 4 bases and J by 8 bases, with 15 bases left in between. As DNA, the CDR3 is TGTGCCAGCAGCCGATCCAGGGTATCGGATTCACCCCTCCACTTT. The encoded protein is CASSRSRVSDSPLHF.

The chain uses TRBV30 and TRBJ1-5, with 7 nucleotides matching TRBD1. The CDR3 contains 12 residues. Germline-derived CDR1 and CDR2 are GTSNPN and SVGIG (reference sequence). J lost 7 bases, V lost 7 bases, and 7 bases had no gene match. CDR3 nucleotides: TGTGCCTATACACAGGGGCACCAGCCCCAGCATTTT. The encoded protein is CAYTQGHQPQHF.

J is TRBJ1-2 and V is TRBV3-1 (or the pseudogene TRBV3-2); TRBD1 aligns across 7 bases. Germline-derived CDR1 and CDR2 are LGHDT and YNNKEL (reference sequence). This CDR3 region has 14 residues. V lost 1 base, J lost 8 bases, and 7 bases stayed unmatched. Here the CDR3 reads CASSQGDRMGGYTF. The CDR3 DNA follows: TGTGCCAGCAGCCAAGGGGACAGAATGGGCGGCTACACCTTC.

The V and J genes are TRBV28 and TRBJ1-1; D call uncertain. Between the trimmed V and J ends, which lost 4 bases and 7 bases, there was a span of 10 bases. The germline V gene has CDR1 MDHEN and CDR2 SYDVKM. This CDR3 comprises 12 residues. The CDR3 sequence: CASSSLGREAFF. For the CDR3, the DNA is TGTGCCAGCAGTTCCCTGGGCCGTGAAGCTTTCTTT.

This clone was detected only once. The rearrangement uses TRBV28 and TRBJ1-1, with D maybe TRBD1 (5 bases). The germline CDR1 and CDR2 sequences are MDHEN and SYDVKM. Deletions cut 2 bases from V and 1 base from J, with 14 bases between. There are 16 residues in the CDR3. CDR3: CASSLIVVGPNTEAFF. CDR3 nucleotide sequence: TGTGCCAGCAGTTTAATAGTAGTGGGGCCGAACACTGAAGCTTTCTTT. Full variable domain (missing parts from reference TRBV28 and TRBJ1-1): DVKVTQSSRYLVKRTGEKVFLECVQDMDHENMFWYRQDPGLGLRLIYFSYDVKMKEKGDIPEGYSVSREKKERFSLILESASTNQTSMYLCASSLIVVGPNTEAFFGQGTRLTVV.

The chain couples TRBV6-1 to TRBJ1-6, with 9 bases matching TRBD1. The CDR3 has 17 amino acids. Germline loops: CDR1 MNHNS, CDR2 SASEGT. Trimming at V came to 0 bases and at J to 2 bases, leaving 2 bases not matched to a gene. CDR3 sequence (DNA): TGTGCCAGCAGTGAAGCAGACAGGGGGGCCTATAATTCACCCCTCCACTTT. It yields the protein CASSEADRGAYNSPLHF.

This chain connects TRBV19 to TRBJ1-2; weak D call: TRBD1 (6 bases). This CDR3 region has 12 residues. The germline V gene encodes CDR1 LNHDA and CDR2 SQIVND (reference sequence). The V end lost 7 bases, the J end lost 5 bases, and 11 bases lay between the germline ends. The CDR3 DNA reads TGTGCCAGTAAGCGACAGGAGTATGGCTACACCTTC. Translation: CASKRQEYGYTF.

The rearrangement uses TRBV5-1 and TRBJ1-1; TRBD1 might be the D (6 bases). The CDR3 length is 15 residues. Trimming shortened V by 6 bases and J by 4 bases, and 19 bases separated the two germline ends. Per germline, CDR1 SGHRS and CDR2 YFSETQ. DNA for the CDR3: TGCGCCAGCAAAACTGTGGGTCTAGGGGGCACTGAAGCTTTCTTT. It yields the protein CASKTVGLGGTEAFF.

This clone was counted between two and nine times. The J gene is TRBJ1-1, the V gene TRBV30; TRBD1 aligns across 7 bases. Germline values: CDR1 GTSNPN, CDR2 SVGIG (reference sequence). This CDR3 is 13 amino acids long. Trimming cost V 5 bases and J 0 bases; bases outside gene matches: 3. In DNA form, the CDR3 reads TGTGCCTGGGCGACAGGGATGAACACTGAAGCTTTCTTT. Translation: CAWATGMNTEAFF.

V and J are TRBV7-3 and TRBJ1-2; D remains unclear. The CDR3 contains 15 residues. Germline lookup yields CDR1 SGHTA and CDR2 FQGTGA. Trimming cost V 2 bases and J 8 bases, with 18 bases left between them. The CDR3 bases are TGTGCCAGCAGCTTAGGCGCGGGTCCGATGGTGGGCTACACCTTC. Translated: CASSLGAGPMVGYTF. Drawing the rest from reference TRBV7-3 and TRBJ1-2, the complete variable domain is GAGVSQTPSNKVTEKGKYVELRCDPISGHTALYWYRQSLGQGPEFLIYFQGTGAADDSGLPNDRFFAVRPEGSVSTLKIQRTERGDSAVYLCASSLGAGPMVGYTFGSGTRLTVV.

The chain uses TRBV28 and TRBJ2-1, with D maybe TRBD1 (5 bases). This CDR3 has 16 residues. Trimming left V 6 bases short and J 1 base short, with 16 bases between. Germline values: CDR1 MDHEN, CDR2 SYDVKM. The CDR3 loop reads CASSLRSGLSYNEQFF. The CDR3 DNA reads TGTGCCAGCAGCCTACGGTCAGGGCTGTCCTACAATGAGCAGTTCTTC.

This rearrangement joins TRBV10-3 to TRBJ1-5; 9 bases map to TRBD1. The V gene's germline CDR1 is ENHRY and CDR2 SYGVKD. The ends lost 4 bases at V and 4 bases at J; junction bases unmatched: 5. The CDR3 runs 15 residues. The CDR3 region is CAISGDRAGNQPQHF. The CDR3 bases are TGTGCCATCAGTGGGGACAGGGCTGGTAATCAGCCCCAGCATTTT.

CDR3: CASRKRRTGGEGNQPQHF. The CDR3 coding sequence is TGTGCCAGCAGAAAAAGGAGGACAGGGGGCGAAGGCAATCAGCCCCAGCATTTT. The rearrangement uses TRBV28 and TRBJ1-5; TRBD1 aligns across 11 bases. V was pared by 6 bases and J by 2 bases, with 12 bases of the junction left unmatched. This CDR3 contains 18 residues. Germline V lookup: CDR1 MDHEN, CDR2 SYDVKM.